This T cell receptor beta chain appears in the sequencing data of a study of regulatory T cells in long-lasting Graves disease. As for time point: newly diagnosed GD, antithyroid drugs for less than 3 months. Construction of the TCR library relied on RNA isolated from PBMCs. This clonotype was recorded at least ten times. Through Arm-PCR of CDR3 regions and iRepertoire HTBI primers, TCR beta libraries were built. TCRdb reprocessed the multiplex PCR reads with MiXCR, giving one entry per CDR3 protein. The sample has 400,000 to 450,000 distinct CDR3 sequences, 15% seen once. Germline V gene data show CDR1 as MDHEN and CDR2 as SYDVKM. V gave up 7 bases and J gave up 5 bases, with 15 bases separating them. The length of the CDR3 is 14 residues. The same sample was also used in a study of T cells in Graves' hyperthyroidism and ophthalmopathy.

The chain links TRBV28 to TRBJ2-1, with a tentative D call TRBD2 (6 bases). The starting material was peripheral blood mononuclear cells (PBMCs), obtained at new diagnosis, from a patient treated with antithyroid drugs. The TCR originated in a woman in her thirties with Graves disease. The CDR3 nucleotides are TGTGCCAGCAATTCCGGGAGTGTCCACAATGAGCAGTTCTTC. Protein: CASNSGSVHNEQFF.